This T cell receptor (beta chain) originates from a study of cytomegalovirus exposure and HLA in healthy donors. CDR3 size: 14 residues. Trimming removed 4 bases from V and 0 bases from J, with 10 bases in between. CDR1 is SGHRS and CDR2 is YFSETQ in the germline V gene. The donors were part of the roughly 130-subject validation cohort, which stood apart from the roughly 680-subject first cohort. Concerning this clone itself: The target antigen is unknown.

Study conclusions and caveats: Subsequent analysis revealed that first-cohort TCR clusters tended to co-occur in the 100 to 150 validation repertoires.

Sequenced by immunoSEQ multiplex PCR; TCRdb stores in-frame clones only, minus some. The data contain some 120,000 clones, around nine tenths of them seen just once; the ten biggest clones take up about 3.7%. This sequence joins TRBV5-1 and TRBJ2-5; TRBD1 might be the D (5 bases). The sequencing sample was made of PBMCs. This TCR came from a young man in good health and CMV-seronegative. CDR3 coding DNA: TGCGCCAGCAGCATAGGGGTGAACCAAGAGACCCAGTACTTC. It specifies CASSIGVNQETQYF.